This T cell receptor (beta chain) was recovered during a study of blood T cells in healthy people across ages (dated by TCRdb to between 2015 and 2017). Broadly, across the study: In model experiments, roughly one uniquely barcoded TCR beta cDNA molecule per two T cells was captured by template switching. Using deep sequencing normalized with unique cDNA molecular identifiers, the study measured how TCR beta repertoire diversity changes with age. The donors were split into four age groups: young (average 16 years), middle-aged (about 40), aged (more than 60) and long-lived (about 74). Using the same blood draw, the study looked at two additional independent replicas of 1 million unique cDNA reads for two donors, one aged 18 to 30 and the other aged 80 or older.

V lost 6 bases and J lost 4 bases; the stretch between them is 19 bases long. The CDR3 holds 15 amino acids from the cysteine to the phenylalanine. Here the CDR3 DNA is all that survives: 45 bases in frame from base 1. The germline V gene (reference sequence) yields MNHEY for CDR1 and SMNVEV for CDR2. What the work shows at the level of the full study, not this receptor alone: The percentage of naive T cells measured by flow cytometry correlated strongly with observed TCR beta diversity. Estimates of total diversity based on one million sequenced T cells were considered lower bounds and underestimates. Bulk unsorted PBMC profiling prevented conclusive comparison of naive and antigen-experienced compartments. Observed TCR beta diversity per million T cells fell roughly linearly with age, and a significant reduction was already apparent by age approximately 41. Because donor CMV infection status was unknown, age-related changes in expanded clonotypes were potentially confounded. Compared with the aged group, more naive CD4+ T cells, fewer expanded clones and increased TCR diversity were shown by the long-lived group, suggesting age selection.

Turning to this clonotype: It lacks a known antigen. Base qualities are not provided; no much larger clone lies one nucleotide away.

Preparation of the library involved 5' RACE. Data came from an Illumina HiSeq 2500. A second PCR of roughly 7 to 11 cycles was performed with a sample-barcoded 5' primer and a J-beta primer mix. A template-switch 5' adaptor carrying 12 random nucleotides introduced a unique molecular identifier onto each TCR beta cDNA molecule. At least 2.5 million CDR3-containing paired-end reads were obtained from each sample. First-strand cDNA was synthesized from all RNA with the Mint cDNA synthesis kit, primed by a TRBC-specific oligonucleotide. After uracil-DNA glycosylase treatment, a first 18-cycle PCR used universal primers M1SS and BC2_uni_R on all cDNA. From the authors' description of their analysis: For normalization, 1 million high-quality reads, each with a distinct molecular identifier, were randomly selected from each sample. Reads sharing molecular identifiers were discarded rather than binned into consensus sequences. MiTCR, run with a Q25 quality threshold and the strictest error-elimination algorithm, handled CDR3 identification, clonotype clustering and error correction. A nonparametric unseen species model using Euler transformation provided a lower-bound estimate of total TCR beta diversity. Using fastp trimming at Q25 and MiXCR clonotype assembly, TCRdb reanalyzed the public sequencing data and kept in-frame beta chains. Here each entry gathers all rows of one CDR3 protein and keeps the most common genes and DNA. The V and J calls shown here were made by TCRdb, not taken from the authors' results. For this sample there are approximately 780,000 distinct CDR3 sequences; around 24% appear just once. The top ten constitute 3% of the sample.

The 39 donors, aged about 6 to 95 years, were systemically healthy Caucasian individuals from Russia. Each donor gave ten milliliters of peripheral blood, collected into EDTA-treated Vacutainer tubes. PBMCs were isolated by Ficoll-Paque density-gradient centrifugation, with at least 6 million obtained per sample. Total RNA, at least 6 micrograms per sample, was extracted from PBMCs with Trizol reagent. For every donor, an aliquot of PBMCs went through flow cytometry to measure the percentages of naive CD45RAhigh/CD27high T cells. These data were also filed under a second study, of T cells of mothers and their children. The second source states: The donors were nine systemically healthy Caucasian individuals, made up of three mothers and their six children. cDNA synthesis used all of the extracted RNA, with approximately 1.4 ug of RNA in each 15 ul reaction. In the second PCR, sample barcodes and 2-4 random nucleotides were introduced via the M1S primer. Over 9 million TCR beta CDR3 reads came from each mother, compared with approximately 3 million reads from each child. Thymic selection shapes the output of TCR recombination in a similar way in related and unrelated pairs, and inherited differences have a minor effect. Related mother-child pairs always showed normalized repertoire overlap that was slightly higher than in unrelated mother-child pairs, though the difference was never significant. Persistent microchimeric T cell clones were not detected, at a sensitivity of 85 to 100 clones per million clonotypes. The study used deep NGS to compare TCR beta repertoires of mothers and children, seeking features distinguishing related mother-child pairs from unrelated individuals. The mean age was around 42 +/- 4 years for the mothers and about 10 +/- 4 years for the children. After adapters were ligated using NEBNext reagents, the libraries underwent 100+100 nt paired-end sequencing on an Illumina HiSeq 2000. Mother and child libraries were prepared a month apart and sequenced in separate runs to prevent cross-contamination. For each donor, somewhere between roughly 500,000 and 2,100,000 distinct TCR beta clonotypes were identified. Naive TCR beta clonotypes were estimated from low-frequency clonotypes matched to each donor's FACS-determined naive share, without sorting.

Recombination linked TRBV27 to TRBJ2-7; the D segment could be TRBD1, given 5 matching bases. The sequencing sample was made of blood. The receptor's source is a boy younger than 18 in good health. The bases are TGTGCCAGCAGCTCCCTTGGCAGGGCTGTATACGAGCAGTACTTC. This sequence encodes CASSSLGRAVYEQYF.